The clone carrying this TCR beta chain was recorded at least ten times. There are 16 residues in the CDR3. After removal of 0 bases from V and 5 bases from J, the junction contained 6 bases not matched to a gene. Germline V CDR1 and CDR2: MNHNY, SVGAGI (reference sequence). The data were obtained in a study of blood T cells in healthy people across ages. The second PCR ran about 7 to 12 cycles with a sample-barcoded 5' primer and J-beta primers. TCRdb itself ran the 5' RACE reads through MiXCR, one entry per CDR3 protein. The sample has roughly 640,000 distinct CDR3 sequences, approximately 30% seen once; the top ten hold 15% to 19%.

The sample consisted of blood. The V call is TRBV6-6, the J call TRBJ2-5, with 10 bases lining up with TRBD1. This sequence originates from a woman aged 80 or over in good health. In DNA, the CDR3 is TGTGCCAGCAGTTACTCCGGAGACAGGGGGCTGGAGACCCAGTACTTC. Its translation: CASSYSGDRGLETQYF.